This T cell receptor beta chain came from a study of blood T cells in healthy people across ages. General study results and limits: The study found TCR beta diversity correlated strongly with naive T cell percentage.

It was with a sample-barcoded 5' primer and a J-beta primer mix that a second PCR of roughly 7 to 12 cycles was run. Individual samples furnished no less than 3 million CDR3-containing paired-end reads apiece. In TCRdb, the 5' RACE reads were re-called with MiXCR into one record per CDR3 protein. This table has more than 650,000 distinct CDR3 sequences, 25% to 30% appearing once. Each sample yielded at least 7 million isolated PBMCs. As to this clonotype: What it recognizes is unknown.

The CDR3 sequence is 13 residues long. Germline lookup yields CDR1 SQVTM and CDR2 ANQGSEA. The J segment lost 6 bases and the V segment lost 7 bases, leaving 8 bases of the junction unmatched. The sample also formed part of further work on T cells of mothers and their children.

What was sequenced was blood. The sequence was obtained from a boy younger than 18 in good health. V usage is TRBV29-1 and J usage is TRBJ1-4; TRBD1 agrees at 7 bases. DNA for the CDR3: TGCAGCGGACGGACAGGAGACGATGAAAAACTGTTTTTT. This sequence encodes CSGRTGDDEKLFF.